This T cell receptor beta chain was obtained from a study of blood T cell repertoires in COVID-19. In the study overall: Nucleic acid was either cDNA or gDNA, and it came from T cells, B-cell-depleted T cells, or PBMCs.

The CDR3 runs to 15 residues. Germline V gives CDR1 SGHRS, CDR2 YFSETQ. Trimming removed 4 bases from V and 2 bases from J, with 16 bases in between. TCRdb's copy holds only in-frame clones and misses some; the assay was immunoSEQ multiplex PCR. The table shows about 300,000 clones, with 70% to 90% occurring only once. This clone was seen only a few times. Which cohort a participant joined came from the clinical history participants gave. This sequence joins TRBV5-1 and TRBJ2-7; D may be TRBD2 (6 bases). The clonotype was recovered from a young man who had recovered from COVID-19. Sequencing was performed on PBMCs or T cells enriched from blood (not recorded which). In nucleotides, the CDR3 is TGCGCCAGCAGCCCCGCGGGGAGACCCACCTACGAGCAGTACTTC. Encoded protein: CASSPAGRPTYEQYF.